One sample yielded the 25 T cell receptor beta chains listed below, sequenced in a study of blood T cell repertoires in COVID-19. Clones were sequenced by immunoSEQ multiplex PCR, and TCRdb holds only the in-frame ones, with some missing. The sample holds a few hundred thousand clones, 91% seen once. Material: PBMCs or T cells enriched from blood (not recorded which). All receptors come from a woman aged 40 to 50 who had been exposed to COVID-19.

The chain employs TRBV5-8 and TRBJ2-5, with a weak D call TRBD2 (6 bases). V lost 5 bases to trimming and J lost 3 bases, with 20 bases between them. This CDR3 has 16 amino acids. The germline CDR1 and CDR2 sequences are SGHTS and YDEGEE. The CDR3 DNA is TGTGCCAGCAGTCCCGGGAGTCGGTCGGGGGAAGAGACCCAGTACTTC. This encodes CASSPGSRSGEETQYF.

The rearrangement uses TRBV15 and TRBJ1-2; 7 bases map to TRBD1. V shed 5 bases, J shed 3 bases, and the junction held 15 bases outside the gene matches. The CDR3 length is 17 residues. CDR1 LNHNV and CDR2 YYDKDF come from the germline V gene (reference sequence). The CDR3 DNA reads TGTGCCACCAGCTCCATGACAGGGACAAAATTGGACTATGGCTACACCTTC. It translates to CATSSMTGTKLDYGYTF.

The V gene is TRBV10-1, the J gene TRBJ2-3, with 7 bases matching TRBD1. With V trimmed by 2 bases and J by 1 base, 3 bases remained unmatched. The germline V gene has CDR1 WNHNN and CDR2 SYGVQD (reference sequence). The CDR3 loop spans 15 amino acids. This chain's CDR3 is CASSEATGGTDTQYF. Written as DNA, the CDR3 is TGCGCCAGCAGTGAGGCCACAGGGGGCACAGATACGCAGTATTTT.

The chain combines TRBV2 with TRBJ1-5; D perhaps matches TRBD1 (6 bases). The CDR3 loop spans 14 amino acids. Germline assignment: CDR1 SNHLY and CDR2 FYNNEI. Trimming cost V 7 bases and J 0 bases, with 10 bases left between them. The chain's CDR3 is CASTTGFSNQPQHF. CDR3 in DNA: TGTGCCAGCACGACAGGCTTTAGCAATCAGCCCCAGCATTTT.

This clone was detected a few times. The chain links TRBV5-1 to TRBJ2-7; TRBD2 aligns across 9 bases. J was trimmed by 1 base and V by 4 bases; bases with no gene match: 3. The germline gives CDR1 SGHRS, CDR2 YFSETQ. This CDR3 has 14 amino acids. CDR3 DNA: TGCGCCAGCAGCCATGGACTAGCGTCCTACGAGCAGTACTTC. Its translation: CASSHGLASYEQYF.

This clone has more than one count but fewer than ten. The rearrangement uses TRBV2 and TRBJ2-7, with 7 positions matching TRBD1. After removal of 1 base from V and 4 bases from J, the junction contained 4 bases not matched to a gene. The germline V gene has CDR1 SNHLY and CDR2 FYNNEI. CDR3 length: 14 residues. This chain's CDR3 is CASSEDRGIYEQYF. The DNA for the CDR3 is TGTGCCAGCAGTGAAGACAGGGGTATTTACGAGCAGTACTTC. Looking up the rest from reference TRBV2 and TRBJ2-7 gives the full variable domain: EPEVTQTPSHQVTQMGQEVILRCVPISNHLYFYWYRQILGQKVEFLVSFYNNEISEKSEIFDDQFSVERPDGSNFTLKIRSTKLEDSAMYFCASSEDRGIYEQYFGPGTRLTVT.

The V gene is TRBV11-2, the J gene TRBJ1-3; D is perhaps TRBD1 (6 bases). CDR3 length: 16 residues. The V end lost 1 base, the J end lost 3 bases, and 13 bases lay between the germline ends. The V gene's germline CDR1 is SGHAT and CDR2 FQNNGV. The CDR3 loop is CASSLVGQPIGNTIYF. The CDR3 DNA is TGTGCCAGCAGCTTAGTGGGACAACCGATTGGAAACACCATATATTTT.

The chain is built from TRBV5-1 and TRBJ2-5, with no clear D. The CDR3 is 13 residues long. The V gene's germline CDR1 is SGHRS and CDR2 YFSETQ. Deletions cut 4 bases from V and 5 bases from J, with 12 bases between. The CDR3 here is CASSPRPRETQYF. In DNA form, the CDR3 reads TGCGCCAGCAGCCCACGGCCGCGGGAGACCCAGTACTTC.

The V and J genes are TRBV19 and TRBJ2-5, with TRBD2 as a possible D gene (6 bases). Trimming took off 5 bases at V and 5 bases at J, with 12 bases between the two ends. The CDR3 spans 13 residues. In germline, CDR1 is LNHDA, CDR2 SQIVND (reference sequence). The CDR3 sequence: CASSASSAETQYF. In nucleotides, the CDR3 is TGTGCCAGTAGTGCCTCTAGCGCGGAGACCCAGTACTTC.

The genes are TRBV25-1 and TRBJ1-1; 7 positions match TRBD1. This CDR3 region has 15 residues. Germline V gene sequence: CDR1 MGHDK, CDR2 SYGVNS. Trimming cost V 3 bases and J 3 bases; bases outside gene matches: 7. The CDR3 DNA is TGTGCCAGCAGTGAGAGACAGGGAAGAGACACTGAAGCTTTCTTT. This gives the protein CASSERQGRDTEAFF.

The gene calls are TRBV2 and TRBJ1-2; 8 bases are a match to TRBD1. V gave up 1 base and J gave up 5 bases; unmatched junction bases: 12. CDR1 and CDR2 from the germline V gene are SNHLY and FYNNEI. This CDR3 region has 17 residues. The CDR3 DNA reads as TGTGCCAGCAGTGAAGTTCAGGGGGCACTACCGTTATATGGCTACACCTTC. Translated, it gives CASSEVQGALPLYGYTF. Full variable domain (rest looked up from reference TRBV2 and TRBJ1-2): EPEVTQTPSHQVTQMGQEVILRCVPISNHLYFYWYRQILGQKVEFLVSFYNNEISEKSEIFDDQFSVERPDGSNFTLKIRSTKLEDSAMYFCASSEVQGALPLYGYTFGSGTRLTVV.

This chain uses TRBV6-1 with TRBJ1-1; D gene unclear. The CDR3 consists of 11 residues. Trimming cost V 0 bases and J 7 bases, with 3 bases left between them. Germline V gene sequence: CDR1 MNHNS, CDR2 SASEGT. The CDR3 DNA reads as TGTGCCAGCAGTGAAGCGTATGAAGCTTTCTTT. Translation gives CASSEAYEAFF.

The gene calls are TRBV10-1 and TRBJ2-5; 13 positions match TRBD2. J gave up 2 bases and V 4 bases, and 4 bases lay outside the gene matches. CDR3 size: 16 residues. Germline CDR1 WNHNN, CDR2 SYGVQD (reference sequence). CDR3 residues: CASSVGLAGTQETQYF. The CDR3 nucleotides are TGCGCCAGCAGTGTGGGACTAGCGGGAACTCAAGAGACCCAGTACTTC.

The J gene is TRBJ2-3, the V gene TRBV13; 10 positions agree with TRBD2. Germline values: CDR1 PRHDT, CDR2 FYEKMQ (reference sequence). The CDR3 consists of 17 residues. Trimming cost V 5 bases and J 4 bases; bases outside gene matches: 12. This chain's CDR3 is CASSLTPSGSRSDTQYF. The CDR3 bases are TGTGCCAGCAGCCTAACCCCTAGCGGGAGTAGGTCAGATACGCAGTATTTT. The entire variable domain, with the rest obtained from reference TRBV13 and TRBJ2-3, is as follows: AAGVIQSPRHLIKEKRETATLKCYPIPRHDTVYWYQQGPGQDPQFLISFYEKMQSDKGSIPDRFSAQQFSDYHSELNMSSLELGDSALYFCASSLTPSGSRSDTQYFGPGTRLTVL.

The rearrangement uses TRBV6-5 and TRBJ2-2; no clear D gene. CDR3 length equals 12 residues. Between the trimmed V and J ends, which lost 5 bases and 7 bases, there was a span of 8 bases. Germline CDR1 is MNHEY and CDR2 is SVGAGI. The CDR3 nucleotides are TGTGCCAGCAGTCCGTTCGGCGGGGAGCTGTTTTTT. Amino acids: CASSPFGGELFF.

The chain joins TRBV3-1 (or the pseudogene TRBV3-2) to TRBJ1-1; maybe TRBD1 (6 bases). V was trimmed by 0 bases and J by 7 bases, leaving 9 bases between them. The length of the CDR3 is 13 residues. Germline assignment: CDR1 LGHDT and CDR2 YNNKEL (reference sequence). The CDR3 protein is CASSQDNRDEAFF. CDR3 in DNA: TGTGCCAGCAGCCAAGATAACAGGGATGAAGCTTTCTTT.

V gene TRBV19 combines with J gene TRBJ1-4; D may be TRBD1 (5 bases). The germline V gene encodes CDR1 LNHDA and CDR2 SQIVND (reference sequence). V was shortened by 5 bases and J by 7 bases, with 17 bases between the two germline ends. This CDR3 comprises 15 residues. CDR3 protein: CASSSRTLVGEKLFF. DNA for the CDR3: TGTGCCAGTAGTTCTCGGACACTCGTTGGTGAAAAACTGTTTTTT.

This rearrangement joins TRBV6-6 to TRBJ1-5; 7 nucleotides align to TRBD1. Trimming cost V 2 bases and J 11 bases; bases outside gene matches: 12. The CDR3 sequence is 15 residues long. Germline values: CDR1 MNHNY, CDR2 SVGAGI (reference sequence). In DNA, the CDR3 is TGTGCCAGCAGTTACGTGGGACAGACATCTACGGCCCAGCATTTT. It is translated as CASSYVGQTSTAQHF.

The chain uses TRBV12-5 and TRBJ1-2, with D possibly TRBD1 on 5 matching bases. Germline CDR1 is LGHNT and CDR2 is FRNRAP. V shed 1 base and J shed 0 bases, with 15 bases lying between them. The CDR3 is made up of 17 amino acids. DNA for the CDR3: TGTGCTAGTGGTTTGGCACATTCGACAGAGTCTAACTATGGCTACACCTTC. It specifies CASGLAHSTESNYGYTF.

This chain links TRBV9 with TRBJ2-3, with 9 positions matching TRBD2. Trimming at V came to 2 bases and at J to 6 bases, leaving 7 bases not matched to a gene. CDR1 is SGDLS and CDR2 is YYNGEE in the germline V gene. This CDR3 region has 15 residues. The CDR3 here is CASSVASGVRDTQYF. The CDR3 coding sequence is TGTGCCAGCAGCGTTGCTAGCGGGGTTCGCGATACGCAGTATTTT.

This chain joins TRBV6-6 and TRBJ2-7; D might be TRBD1 (6 bases). The CDR3 loop spans 12 amino acids. Germline loops: CDR1 MNHNY, CDR2 SVGAGI (reference sequence). Trimming took off 4 bases at V and 3 bases at J, with 7 bases between the two ends. CDR3 in amino acids: CASSSGVYEQYF. CDR3 DNA: TGTGCCAGCAGTTCAGGGGTCTACGAGCAGTACTTC.

This chain uses TRBV6-5 with TRBJ1-4; D remains unclear. Germline V CDR1 and CDR2: MNHEY, SVGAGI. Trimming removed 7 bases at V and 5 bases at J, with 11 bases between. The CDR3 covers 13 residues. The CDR3 region is CASTLEPNEKLFF. CDR3 nucleotide sequence: TGTGCCAGCACCCTGGAGCCCAATGAAAAACTGTTTTTT.

The chain couples TRBV18 to TRBJ2-7; 9 nucleotides match TRBD1. The J segment lost 3 bases and the V segment lost 4 bases, leaving 1 base of the junction unmatched. The CDR3 loop spans 13 amino acids. Germline lookup yields CDR1 KGHSH and CDR2 LQKENI. CDR3 residues: CASSLGQGYEQYF. The CDR3 coding sequence is TGTGCCAGCTCACTGGGACAGGGCTACGAGCAGTACTTC.

The genes are TRBV18 and TRBJ2-1; D ambiguous. The CDR3 covers 11 residues. CDR1 and CDR2 from the germline V gene are KGHSH and LQKENI. V was cut by 5 bases and J by 5 bases, with 4 bases left in between. The CDR3 DNA reads TGTGCCAGCTCAATAAACAATGAGCAGTTCTTC. This sequence encodes CASSINNEQFF.

This clone came up once. This sequence joins TRBV7-9 and TRBJ2-5; 7 bases match TRBD1. The CDR3 covers 14 residues. Losses at the gene ends were 5 bases for V and 0 bases for J; bases not matched to a gene: 3. Germline V CDR1 and CDR2: SEHNR, FQNEAQ (reference sequence). The CDR3 region has the DNA TGTGCCAGCAGCCTAGGGGGCAACCAAGAGACCCAGTACTTC. This sequence encodes CASSLGGNQETQYF.